Listed below are T cell receptor beta chains from one sample, sequenced in a study of control samples from healthy donors and cancer patients. Libraries were prepared by immunoSEQ multiplex PCR; TCRdb keeps only in-frame clonotypes and omits some of them. Of approximately 70,000 clones listed, 87% are singletons. Sequences were obtained from blood. The receptors come from a woman between 45 and 60 years old in good health. The CDR3 runs from the conserved cysteine through the conserved F or W. Fields, in order: clone size, J gene, V gene, D gene, CDR3 DNA, CDR3 protein. A D gene is named only where the DNA matches it firmly. Size is stated for part of the rows, as once, few or many counts, or as a class when the clone is expanded.

clone size: .; J gene: TRBJ2-2; V gene: TRBV6-5; D gene: .; CDR3 DNA: TGTGCCAGCAGTTACGGGGGCACCGGGGAGCTGTTTTTT; CDR3 protein: CASSYGGTGELFF
clone size: .; J gene: TRBJ1-3; V gene: TRBV18; D gene: .; CDR3 DNA: TGTGCCAGCTCACCACCGAACAGGCCTGCGGGAAACACCATATATTTT; CDR3 protein: CASSPPNRPAGNTIYF
clone size: once; J gene: TRBJ2-3; V gene: TRBV14; D gene: .; CDR3 DNA: TGTGCCAGCAGCCAAGAACGAATCCGCACAGATACGCAGTATTTT; CDR3 protein: CASSQERIRTDTQYF
clone size: .; J gene: TRBJ2-7; V gene: TRBV5-1; D gene: .; CDR3 DNA: TGCGCCAGCAGCTTGAACAGACCCGACGAGCAGTACTTC; CDR3 protein: CASSLNRPDEQYF
clone size: .; J gene: TRBJ2-2; V gene: TRBV10-3; D gene: TRBD2; CDR3 DNA: TGTGCCATCAGGAAGCGGGAGGATACCGGGGAGCTGTTTTTT; CDR3 protein: CAIRKREDTGELFF
clone size: .; J gene: TRBJ1-4; V gene: TRBV7-2; D gene: .; CDR3 DNA: TGTGCCAGCAGCTTAGGGACGGGTGAAAAACTGTTTTTT; CDR3 protein: CASSLGTGEKLFF
clone size: once; J gene: TRBJ2-3; V gene: TRBV3-1/TRBV3-2; D gene: .; CDR3 DNA: TGTGCCAGCAGCCAAGATCCAGGGGGCACAGATACGCAGTATTTT; CDR3 protein: CASSQDPGGTDTQYF
clone size: .; J gene: TRBJ1-4; V gene: TRBV7-3; D gene: TRBD1; CDR3 DNA: TGTGCCAGCAGCTCGACAGGGGCAACTAATGAAAAACTGTTTTTT; CDR3 protein: CASSSTGATNEKLFF
clone size: .; J gene: TRBJ2-1; V gene: TRBV24-1; D gene: TRBD2; CDR3 DNA: TGTGCCACCAGTGATTTAAACGGGAGGGCCGGGGGGGAGCAGTTCTTC; CDR3 protein: CATSDLNGRAGGEQFF
clone size: .; J gene: TRBJ1-3; V gene: TRBV28; D gene: .; CDR3 DNA: TGTGCCTGCACCCTGGGGGGATCGGGAAACACCATATATTTT; CDR3 protein: CACTLGGSGNTIYF
clone size: .; J gene: TRBJ1-2; V gene: TRBV6-6; D gene: .; CDR3 DNA: TGTGCCAGCAGTTACTCGTACGGAAACTATGGCTACACCTTC; CDR3 protein: CASSYSYGNYGYTF
clone size: once; J gene: TRBJ1-2; V gene: TRBV19; D gene: .; CDR3 DNA: TGTGCCAGTAGTATCGACAGGAAGGGCTACACCTTC; CDR3 protein: CASSIDRKGYTF
clone size: .; J gene: TRBJ2-1; V gene: TRBV14; D gene: .; CDR3 DNA: TGTGCCAGCAGCCAGGGATCTCTCCTTTACAATGAGCAGTTCTTC; CDR3 protein: CASSQGSLLYNEQFF
clone size: .; J gene: TRBJ1-1; V gene: TRBV7-3; D gene: .; CDR3 DNA: TGTGCCAGCAGCTTATCAGTGAACACTGAAGCTTTCTTT; CDR3 protein: CASSLSVNTEAFF
clone size: .; J gene: TRBJ2-6; V gene: TRBV5-4; D gene: TRBD2; CDR3 DNA: TGTGCCAGCAGCTTCGGGAGGGCCAGGGCTGGGGCCAACGTCCTGACTTTC; CDR3 protein: CASSFGRARAGANVLTF
clone size: few; J gene: TRBJ2-1; V gene: TRBV4-2; D gene: .; CDR3 DNA: TGTGCCAGCAGCCAAGATCAGGCCGCCTACAATGAGCAGTTCTTC; CDR3 protein: CASSQDQAAYNEQFF
clone size: .; J gene: TRBJ2-2; V gene: TRBV3-1/TRBV3-2; D gene: .; CDR3 DNA: TGTGCCAGCAGCCAAGAGGACTTCGGTACCGGGGAGCTGTTTTTT; CDR3 protein: CASSQEDFGTGELFF
clone size: .; J gene: TRBJ2-7; V gene: TRBV30; D gene: TRBD1; CDR3 DNA: TGTGCCTGGAGGGGGACAGGAACCTACGAGCAGTACTTC; CDR3 protein: CAWRGTGTYEQYF
clone size: .; J gene: TRBJ1-5; V gene: TRBV6-6; D gene: .; CDR3 DNA: TGTGCCAGCAGTTACATGGGGGGCAATCAGCCCCAGCATTTT; CDR3 protein: CASSYMGGNQPQHF
clone size: .; J gene: TRBJ2-2; V gene: TRBV5-1; D gene: .; CDR3 DNA: TGCGCCAGCAGCATCCCCGATCGGGACATCGGGGAGCTGTTTTTT; CDR3 protein: CASSIPDRDIGELFF
clone size: .; J gene: TRBJ2-3; V gene: TRBV6-6; D gene: .; CDR3 DNA: TGTGCCAGCAGCCAAGTAGGAGGCCACTACAGGGATTTT; CDR3 protein: CASSQVGGHYRDF
clone size: .; J gene: TRBJ2-1; V gene: TRBV18; D gene: TRBD1; CDR3 DNA: TGTGCCAGCTCTCCTTATCCGGGACAGTACAATGAGCAGTTCTTC; CDR3 protein: CASSPYPGQYNEQFF
clone size: .; J gene: TRBJ1-6; V gene: TRBV19; D gene: .; CDR3 DNA: TGTGCCAGTAGTATAAGGGGTGGGAATTCACCCCTCCACTTT; CDR3 protein: CASSIRGGNSPLHF
clone size: .; J gene: TRBJ2-7; V gene: TRBV5-1; D gene: TRBD2; CDR3 DNA: TGCGCCAGCAGCTTGGTAGCGGGCTCCTACGAGCAGTACTTC; CDR3 protein: CASSLVAGSYEQYF
clone size: .; J gene: TRBJ1-1; V gene: TRBV7-9; D gene: TRBD1; CDR3 DNA: TGTGCCAGCAGCTTAGGGGCAGGGGGCACTGAAGCTTTCTTT; CDR3 protein: CASSLGAGGTEAFF
clone size: few; J gene: TRBJ2-1; V gene: TRBV7-8; D gene: TRBD2; CDR3 DNA: TGTGCCAGCAGCTTAGTAGGGCTAGCGGAAGATGAGCAGTTCTTC; CDR3 protein: CASSLVGLAEDEQFF
clone size: .; J gene: TRBJ2-1; V gene: TRBV19; D gene: TRBD2; CDR3 DNA: TGTGCCAGTAGTCAGACTAGCTTCAATGAGCAGTTCTTC; CDR3 protein: CASSQTSFNEQFF
clone size: .; J gene: TRBJ2-1; V gene: TRBV5-1; D gene: TRBD2; CDR3 DNA: TGCGCCAGCAGCCCCCAAGGGACTAGCGGAAATGAGCAGTTCTTC; CDR3 protein: CASSPQGTSGNEQFF
clone size: .; J gene: TRBJ2-6; V gene: TRBV10-3; D gene: .; CDR3 DNA: TGTGCCATCAGTAACAGGCACGAGGGCTCTGGGGCCAACGTCCTGACTTTC; CDR3 protein: CAISNRHEGSGANVLTF
clone size: .; J gene: TRBJ1-1; V gene: TRBV6-5; D gene: .; CDR3 DNA: TGTGCCAGCAGTCTCCGGGACCCCAATGGGAGTGCGGCTTTCTTT; CDR3 protein: CASSLRDPNGSAAFF
clone size: .; J gene: TRBJ2-7; V gene: TRBV27; D gene: TRBD2; CDR3 DNA: TGTGCCAGCAGTTTATCTCGCGGGAGTGTCTACGAGCAGTACTTC; CDR3 protein: CASSLSRGSVYEQYF
clone size: .; J gene: TRBJ1-1; V gene: TRBV21-1; D gene: .; CDR3 DNA: TGTGCCAGCAGCAAAGCGCTTTCAGGGATCACTGAAGCTTTCTTT; CDR3 protein: CASSKALSGITEAFF
clone size: .; J gene: TRBJ2-3; V gene: TRBV9; D gene: TRBD2; CDR3 DNA: TGTGCCAGCAGCGTAGCGGGGGGGTCGAGGGGACTAGCGGGAGGAAGGAAGACAGATACGCAGTATTTT; CDR3 protein: CASSVAGGSRGLAGGRKTDTQYF
clone size: .; J gene: TRBJ2-2; V gene: TRBV11-2; D gene: .; CDR3 DNA: TGTGCCAGCAGCTCGAAACTTTGGGACTCGAACACCGGGGAGCTGTTTTTT; CDR3 protein: CASSSKLWDSNTGELFF
clone size: .; J gene: TRBJ1-6; V gene: TRBV6-5; D gene: .; CDR3 DNA: TGTGCCAGCAGTTACTCTGGGCAGGGTGGATCACCCCTCCACTTT; CDR3 protein: CASSYSGQGGSPLHF
clone size: .; J gene: TRBJ1-6; V gene: TRBV6-6; D gene: TRBD1; CDR3 DNA: TGTGCCAGCAGTTACGAGACAGGGGGGAATTCACCCCTCCACTTT; CDR3 protein: CASSYETGGNSPLHF
clone size: .; J gene: TRBJ1-2; V gene: TRBV28; D gene: TRBD1; CDR3 DNA: TGTGCCAGCAAGGGTTCGAGACAGGGGTTTGGCTACACCTTC; CDR3 protein: CASKGSRQGFGYTF
clone size: once; J gene: TRBJ2-1; V gene: TRBV10-1; D gene: .; CDR3 DNA: TGCGCCAGCAGTGGCGCGGGACCCTACAATGAGCAGTTCTTC; CDR3 protein: CASSGAGPYNEQFF
clone size: .; J gene: TRBJ1-4; V gene: TRBV5-1; D gene: .; CDR3 DNA: TGCGCCAGCAGCTTACAGGGTAGGGCCAATGAAAAACTGTTTTTT; CDR3 protein: CASSLQGRANEKLFF
clone size: .; J gene: TRBJ2-1; V gene: TRBV5-1; D gene: TRBD2; CDR3 DNA: TGCGCCAGCAGCTTGGGGCAACGACTAGCGGGAGATGGATTCTTC; CDR3 protein: CASSLGQRLAGDGFF
clone size: .; J gene: TRBJ2-7; V gene: TRBV6-5; D gene: .; CDR3 DNA: TGTGCCAGCAAGACAGGCCCGAGCTCCTACGAGCAGTACTTC; CDR3 protein: CASKTGPSSYEQYF
clone size: once; J gene: TRBJ2-7; V gene: TRBV20-1; D gene: TRBD2; CDR3 DNA: TGCAGTGCTAGTTGGACTAGCGGGAGGACCTACGAGCAGTACTTC; CDR3 protein: CSASWTSGRTYEQYF
clone size: .; J gene: TRBJ2-7; V gene: TRBV10-3; D gene: .; CDR3 DNA: TGTGCCATCGGAACGGGGACCTACGAGCAGTACTTC; CDR3 protein: CAIGTGTYEQYF
clone size: once; J gene: TRBJ2-7; V gene: TRBV19; D gene: .; CDR3 DNA: TGTGCCAGGACGGGGAACTACGAGCAGTACTTC; CDR3 protein: CARTGNYEQYF
clone size: .; J gene: TRBJ1-1; V gene: TRBV5-1; D gene: .; CDR3 DNA: TGCGCCAGCAGCACACGGACAGACAAGAACGCTTTCTTT; CDR3 protein: CASSTRTDKNAFF
clone size: .; J gene: TRBJ2-1; V gene: TRBV28; D gene: TRBD1; CDR3 DNA: TGTGCCAGCAGTTCCGGGCAGGGGGACTACAATGAGCAGTTCTTC; CDR3 protein: CASSSGQGDYNEQFF
clone size: .; J gene: TRBJ2-7; V gene: TRBV28; D gene: .; CDR3 DNA: TGTGCCAGCAGTTTAGAAGGAGGGGGCGGTGAGCAGTACTTC; CDR3 protein: CASSLEGGGGEQYF
clone size: .; J gene: TRBJ1-5; V gene: TRBV7-9; D gene: .; CDR3 DNA: TGTGCCAGCAGCTTGACAGAGAATCAGCCCCAGCATTTT; CDR3 protein: CASSLTENQPQHF
clone size: .; J gene: TRBJ2-1; V gene: TRBV7-6; D gene: TRBD1; CDR3 DNA: TGTGCCAGCAGCTTAAAGGCAGGGGGCCCCTACAATGAGCAGTTCTTC; CDR3 protein: CASSLKAGGPYNEQFF
clone size: .; J gene: TRBJ1-3; V gene: TRBV5-6; D gene: TRBD1; CDR3 DNA: TGTGCCAGCAGGTCATCGGGACAGGGGTCCGGAAACACCATATATTTT; CDR3 protein: CASRSSGQGSGNTIYF
clone size: .; J gene: TRBJ2-1; V gene: TRBV7-8; D gene: TRBD2; CDR3 DNA: TGTGCCAGCAGCTCCCCCGGGACGGGCGGGAGTCGGTACAATGAGCAGTTCTTC; CDR3 protein: CASSSPGTGGSRYNEQFF
clone size: .; J gene: TRBJ2-1; V gene: TRBV28; D gene: TRBD2; CDR3 DNA: TGTGCCAGCAGTCCTAGCGGGAGTAATGAGCAGTTCTTC; CDR3 protein: CASSPSGSNEQFF
clone size: .; J gene: TRBJ2-1; V gene: TRBV5-5; D gene: TRBD2; CDR3 DNA: TGTGCCAGCAGCTTGGAGTGGTCGAGCGGGAGTGCCCCCTACAATGAGCAGTTCTTC; CDR3 protein: CASSLEWSSGSAPYNEQFF
clone size: few; J gene: TRBJ2-7; V gene: TRBV11-1; D gene: .; CDR3 DNA: TGTGCCAGCAGCTTACTTCAGGGCTCCTACGAGCAGTACTTC; CDR3 protein: CASSLLQGSYEQYF
clone size: .; J gene: TRBJ2-1; V gene: TRBV28; D gene: .; CDR3 DNA: TGTGCCAGCAGTAGTATGCGGGGCGTCGGCTCCAGAGTCAATGAGCAGTTCTTC; CDR3 protein: CASSSMRGVGSRVNEQFF